This record covers a single T cell receptor beta chain. These data are taken from a study of blood T cell repertoires in COVID-19. Across the whole study: The origin of the acute and convalescent COVID-19 samples was the United States, Italy and Spain.

Sequenced by immunoSEQ multiplex PCR; TCRdb stores in-frame clones only, minus some. The top ten hold roughly 7.3% of the sample, which has 20,000 to 25,000 clones, 91% seen once. The CDR3 is 12 residues long. V shed 0 bases and J shed 4 bases, with 4 bases lying between them. Germline V gives CDR1 SGHTS, CDR2 YDEGEE. This clonotype was obtained from a man between 65 and 85 years old with active COVID-19. The chain links TRBV5-8 to TRBJ2-5; D call uncertain. Input material: peripheral blood. CDR3 in DNA: TGTGCCAGCAGCTTGGGTAGAGAGACCCAGTACTTC. This encodes CASSLGRETQYF.